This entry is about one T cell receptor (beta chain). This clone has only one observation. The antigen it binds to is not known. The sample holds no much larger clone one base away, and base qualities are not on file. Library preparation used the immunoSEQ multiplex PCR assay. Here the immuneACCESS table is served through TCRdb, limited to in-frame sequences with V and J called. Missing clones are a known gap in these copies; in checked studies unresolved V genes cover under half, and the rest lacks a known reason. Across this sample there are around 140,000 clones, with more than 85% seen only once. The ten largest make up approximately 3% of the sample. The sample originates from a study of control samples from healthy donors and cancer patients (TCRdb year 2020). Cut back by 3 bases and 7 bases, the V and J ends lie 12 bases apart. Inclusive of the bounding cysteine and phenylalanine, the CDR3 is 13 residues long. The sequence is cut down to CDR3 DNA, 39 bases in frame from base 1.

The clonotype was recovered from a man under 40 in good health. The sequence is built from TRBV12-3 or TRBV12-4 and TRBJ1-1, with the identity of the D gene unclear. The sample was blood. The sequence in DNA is TGTGCCAGCAGTTTTAGGGAGAAGGGTGAAGCTTTCTTT. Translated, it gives CASSFREKGEAFF.